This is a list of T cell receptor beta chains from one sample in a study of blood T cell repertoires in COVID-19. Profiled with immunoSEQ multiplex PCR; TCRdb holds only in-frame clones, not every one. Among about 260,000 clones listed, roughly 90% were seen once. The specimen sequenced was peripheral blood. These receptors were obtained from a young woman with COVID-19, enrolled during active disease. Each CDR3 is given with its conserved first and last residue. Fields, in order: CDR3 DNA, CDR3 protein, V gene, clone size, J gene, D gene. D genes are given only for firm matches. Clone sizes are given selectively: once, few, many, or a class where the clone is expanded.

TGTGCCAGCAGCAAGAAATCCTACAGGGGAAACATTCAGTACTTC CASSKKSYRGNIQYF TRBV21-1 - TRBJ2-4 -
TGTGCCAGCAGCTTGGGCGGGGTGTACACCGGGGAGCTGTTTTTT CASSLGGVYTGELFF TRBV5-6 - TRBJ2-2 -
TGCAGCGTCTGGATGAGGGCCTACGAGCAGTACTTC CSVWMRAYEQYF TRBV29-1 - TRBJ2-7 -
TGTGCCAGCAGCTCGCAGGGCCTTGAAGACAATGAGCAGTTCTTC CASSSQGLEDNEQFF TRBV11-2 - TRBJ2-1 -
TGTGCCATCAGTCTGCGGGAAGCTAACGAGCAGTACTTC CAISLREANEQYF TRBV10-3 - TRBJ2-7 -
TGTGCCAGTAGTATGTCCAGGGGCTCTGGAAACACCATATATTTT CASSMSRGSGNTIYF TRBV19 - TRBJ1-3 -
TGTGCCAGCAGCCCGGGCGGGATGAACACTGAAGCTTTCTTT CASSPGGMNTEAFF TRBV5-5 - TRBJ1-1 -
TGTGCCAGCAATGAACCCGGGACGCAGTATTTT CASNEPGTQYF TRBV2 - TRBJ2-3 -
TGTGCCATCAGTGGCCGGGACAGCGACACCGGGGAGCTGTTTTTT CAISGRDSDTGELFF TRBV10-3 - TRBJ2-2 TRBD1
TGTGCCAGCACCCTTCGGACTAGCGGGATCGGCGAGCAGTACTTC CASTLRTSGIGEQYF TRBV2 - TRBJ2-7 TRBD2
TGTGCCAGCAGTCAGGACAGGGTGCAGCCCCAGCATTTT CASSQDRVQPQHF TRBV27 - TRBJ1-5 TRBD1
TGTGCCAGCAGTGCCCAGGGGCTAGCTAGAACTAGTGAGCAGTTCTTC CASSAQGLARTSEQFF TRBV27 - TRBJ2-1 -
TGTGCCAGCAGCCAAGACCATAGCGGAAGAGAGGAGGAGGGTGAGCAGTTCTTC CASSQDHSGREEEGEQFF TRBV4-2 - TRBJ2-1 -
TGTGCCAGCAGTGGATTCAGGGCTGGAAACACCATATATTTT CASSGFRAGNTIYF TRBV2 few TRBJ1-3 -
TGTGCCATCAGTGAAACGTCGGGACTCAATAATTCACCCCTCCACTTT CAISETSGLNNSPLHF TRBV10-3 - TRBJ1-6 -
TGCGCCAGCAGTGAGACAGGGGGTCCGCCCCAGCATTTT CASSETGGPPQHF TRBV10-2 - TRBJ1-5 TRBD1
TGTGCCAGCAGTTTATTCGGGGGCTATGGCTACACCTTC CASSLFGGYGYTF TRBV27 once TRBJ1-2 -
TGTGCCAGCAGCCAGGCCCTCGGGGGAGGGACCCAGTACTTC CASSQALGGGTQYF TRBV7-3 - TRBJ2-5 -
TGTGCCGGGGGGGAGGCGAGCGGGAGGGCGGCAGATACGCAGTATTTT CAGGEASGRAADTQYF TRBV30 - TRBJ2-3 TRBD2
TGTGCCAGCAGCCTTTCCGGGACAGGGTTGAGCTCTGGAAACACCATATATTTT CASSLSGTGLSSGNTIYF TRBV7-9 - TRBJ1-3 TRBD1
TGCGCCAGCAGCTGGACAGGGACCACTGAAGCTTTCTTT CASSWTGTTEAFF TRBV5-1 - TRBJ1-1 TRBD1
TGTGCCTGGAGTGTAAACAGACGCAACGAGCAGTACTTC CAWSVNRRNEQYF TRBV30 - TRBJ2-7 -
TGTGCCAGCAGCTTAGGAGGACAGGGGTATGGCTACACCTTC CASSLGGQGYGYTF TRBV7-8 - TRBJ1-2 TRBD1
TGTGCCAGCAGGCTACAGGGGGCGCATGGCTACACCTTC CASRLQGAHGYTF TRBV6-6 - TRBJ1-2 TRBD1
TGCAGTGCTACTGACAGGCTTAACACTGAAGCTTTCTTT CSATDRLNTEAFF TRBV20-1 - TRBJ1-1 -
TGTGCCATCAGTCTTGACGACAGCTACGAGCAGTACTTC CAISLDDSYEQYF TRBV10-3 - TRBJ2-7 -
TGTGCCAGCTCACCGGGATCGGGATTTAACACTGAAGCTTTCTTT CASSPGSGFNTEAFF TRBV18 - TRBJ1-1 -
TGTGCCAGCAGCCCGGGAACCGTAGTTGGGGCCAACGTCCTGACTTTC CASSPGTVVGANVLTF TRBV7-3 - TRBJ2-6 -
TGCAGTGCTAGTAGGCGGCCCGGTTCACCCCTCCACTTT CSASRRPGSPLHF TRBV20-1 - TRBJ1-6 -
TGTGCCAGCAGTTACACACAGGGAGTCCCTAACTATGGCTACACCTTC CASSYTQGVPNYGYTF TRBV6-6 - TRBJ1-2 -
TGTGCCAGCAGGCCGGTAGGGGTGAACATTCAGTACTTC CASRPVGVNIQYF TRBV7-2 - TRBJ2-4 -
TGTGCCAGCATAAGGCGGGGAAATGAGCAGTTCTTC CASIRRGNEQFF TRBV6-5 - TRBJ2-1 -
TGTGCCAGCAGTGACCGACAGGGGGGACTCCCTAATGAAAAACTGTTTTTT CASSDRQGGLPNEKLFF TRBV25-1 few TRBJ1-4 TRBD1
TGTGCCAGCAGCTTGGACACCGGAAAGGGGGCGGGTATCGAGACCCAGTACTTC CASSLDTGKGAGIETQYF TRBV5-5 few TRBJ2-5 TRBD1
TGTGCCAGCAGTGAAGGGGACAGCACTCCCGTCGAGTACTTC CASSEGDSTPVEYF TRBV2 - TRBJ2-7 TRBD1
TGTGCCAGCAGTTCGGGACAGGGGCCCTATGGCTACACCTTC CASSSGQGPYGYTF TRBV6-5 - TRBJ1-2 TRBD1
TGTGCCAGCGAAGGAGTAAAGTATAATTCACCCCTCCACTTT CASEGVKYNSPLHF TRBV2 - TRBJ1-6 -
TGTGCCTGGAGTGTATCCGCGGGAGAAAAGACCCAGTACTTC CAWSVSAGEKTQYF TRBV30 - TRBJ2-5 TRBD2
TGCGCCAGCAGCCTAGGGGGGGCGCCCACTGAAGCTTTCTTT CASSLGGAPTEAFF TRBV4-1 - TRBJ1-1 -
TGTGCCATCAGTGAGGCGGGGAGCTACGAGCAGTACTTC CAISEAGSYEQYF TRBV10-3 - TRBJ2-7 -
TGTGCCAGCAGCGTAGATAACGGGAGGCCCTACAATGAGCAGTTCTTC CASSVDNGRPYNEQFF TRBV9 - TRBJ2-1 TRBD2
TGTGCCAGCAGGGAGGGGCCAGGACTCTACGAGCAGTACTTC CASREGPGLYEQYF TRBV28 - TRBJ2-7 -
TGTGCCAGCAGCCAAGAAAGGCCAGGGTTCCAAGAGACCCAGTACTTC CASSQERPGFQETQYF TRBV3-1/TRBV3-2 - TRBJ2-5 -
TGTGCCAGTCGATCCCAGGGGGCGAACACTGAAACTTTCTTT CASRSQGANTETFF TRBV28 - TRBJ1-1 TRBD1
TGTGCCAGTAGTACCACGGGACAGGGGAGCCCTGAAGCTTTCTTT CASSTTGQGSPEAFF TRBV19 - TRBJ1-1 TRBD1
TGTGCCAGCCTCAGGGCTTACTCTGGAAACACCATATATTTT CASLRAYSGNTIYF TRBV2 - TRBJ1-3 -
TGTGCCAGCAGCCAACTTCAGACTAGCGGGTTGTTCATTCCGCCACGAGGTGAGCAGTTCTTC CASSQLQTSGLFIPPRGEQFF TRBV3-1/TRBV3-2 - TRBJ2-1 TRBD2